The 31 T cell receptor beta chains reported below all come from one sample, sequenced in a study of blood T cell repertoires in COVID-19. The repertoire was sequenced with immunoSEQ multiplex PCR; TCRdb's copy has only in-frame clones and lacks some. The data hold 26,000 or so clones, with around 67% observed a single time. Material: peripheral blood. The receptors originated from a man between 60 and 75 years old with active or convalescent COVID-19.

The rearrangement joins TRBV27 to TRBJ2-1, with a tentative D call TRBD1 (6 bases). V shed 2 bases and J shed 8 bases, with 19 bases lying between them. The CDR3 runs 16 residues. The V gene's germline CDR1 is MNHEY and CDR2 SMNVEV (reference sequence). In DNA form, the CDR3 reads TGTGCCAGCAGTTTACAGGGGACCTATGGGATCGATGAGCAGTTCTTC. It yields the protein CASSLQGTYGIDEQFF.

V gene TRBV6-5 combines with J gene TRBJ1-4; D remains ambiguous. The CDR3 is 13 residues long. The V and J ends lost 4 bases and 13 bases respectively, with 16 bases between them. Per germline, CDR1 MNHEY and CDR2 SVGAGI. CDR3 protein: CASSSGLAGRLFF. CDR3 DNA: TGTGCCAGCAGTTCCGGACTCGCCGGGAGACTGTTTTTT.

The V gene is TRBV27, the J gene TRBJ2-2; maybe TRBD1 (6 bases). This CDR3 has 16 residues. The germline CDR1 and CDR2 sequences are MNHEY and SMNVEV (reference sequence). Deletions cut 0 bases from V and 4 bases from J, with 12 bases between. The CDR3 region is CASSLSGGWSTGELFF. CDR3 bases: TGTGCCAGCAGTTTATCAGGGGGATGGAGCACCGGGGAGCTGTTTTTT.

The sample holds a few counts of this clone. The chain recombines TRBV27 with TRBJ2-1, with 7 bases identical to TRBD1. V lost 3 bases and J lost 7; bases outside the gene matches: 12. CDR1 is MNHEY and CDR2 is SMNVEV in the germline V gene (reference sequence). The CDR3 consists of 16 residues. The CDR3 reads CASSFRPWTGENEQFF. The CDR3, as DNA: TGTGCCAGCAGTTTCCGTCCGTGGACAGGTGAAAATGAGCAGTTCTTC.

This chain uses TRBV5-4 with TRBJ2-5; D might be TRBD1 (5 bases). CDR3 length: 14 residues. Trimming removed 5 bases from V and 5 bases from J, with 16 bases in between. From germline, CDR1 is SGHNT and CDR2 YYREEE (reference sequence). The CDR3 spells CASRPSTGRETQYF. The CDR3 nucleotides are TGTGCCAGCAGGCCCTCTACAGGTCGGGAGACCCAGTACTTC.

The chain couples TRBV19 to TRBJ2-7; D possibly corresponds to TRBD2 (6 bases). Trimming shortened V by 7 bases and J by 0 bases, and 7 bases separated the two germline ends. This CDR3 contains 12 residues. Germline V CDR1 and CDR2: LNHDA, SQIVND (reference sequence). CDR3 region: CASTSDSYEQYF. CDR3 nucleotide sequence: TGTGCCAGTACTAGCGACTCCTACGAGCAGTACTTC.

V is TRBV25-1 and J is TRBJ1-1, with TRBD1 matching 7 bases. J gave up 1 base and V 8 bases, and 7 bases lay outside the gene matches. Germline CDR1 MGHDK, CDR2 SYGVNS. The CDR3 runs to 14 residues. The chain's CDR3 is CASRSQGGNTEAFF. CDR3 bases: TGTGCCAGCCGTTCGCAGGGGGGGAACACTGAAGCTTTCTTT.

With respect to this clone: An end of the junction differs from the germline gene, which may be a read error. The chain carries TRBV7-7 and TRBJ2-7, with D possibly TRBD1 on 5 matching bases. CDR1 and CDR2 from the germline V gene are SSHAT and FNYEAQ (reference sequence). CDR3 length: 14 residues. The CDR3 sequence: CASSLGQGTDEQYF. CDR3 in DNA: TGTGCTAGCAGCTTAGGCCAGGGCACGGACGAGCAGTACTTC. Full variable domain (missing parts from reference TRBV7-7 and TRBJ2-7): GAGVSQSPRYKVTKRGQDVTLRCDPISSHATLYWYQQALGQGPEFLTYFNYEAQPDKSGLPSDRFSAERPEGSISTLTIQRTEQRDSAMYRCASSLGQGTDEQYFGPGTRLTVT.

The V gene is TRBV30, the J gene TRBJ1-5; the D is unclear. The V gene's germline CDR1 is GTSNPN and CDR2 SVGIG (reference sequence). The CDR3 runs 17 residues. V lost 0 bases and J 2 bases, leaving 17 bases between the germline ends. CDR3 region: CAWSVNGRGVGNQPQHF. DNA of the CDR3: TGTGCCTGGAGTGTAAACGGCCGCGGTGTTGGCAATCAGCCCCAGCATTTT. The complete variable domain, with remaining parts taken from reference TRBV30 and TRBJ1-5, reads SQTIHQWPATLVQPVGSPLSLECTVEGTSNPNLYWYRQAAGRGLQLLFYSVGIGQISSEVPQNLSASRPQDRQFILSSKKLLLSDSGFYLCAWSVNGRGVGNQPQHFGDGTRLSIL.

The chain combines TRBV20-1 with TRBJ1-6; D call uncertain. V was shortened by 3 bases and J by 15 bases, with 12 bases between the two germline ends. Germline V CDR1 and CDR2: DFQATT, SNEGSKA (reference sequence). The CDR3 is made up of 11 amino acids. In DNA, the CDR3 is TGCAGTGCTAGCGCCGGGAGAGTCCTCCACTTT. Translating it yields CSASAGRVLHF.

CDR3 region: CASRPAGGPGELFF. The DNA of the CDR3 is TGTGCCAGCAGGCCGGCAGGGGGACCCGGGGAGCTGTTTTTT. This sequence joins TRBV7-3 and TRBJ2-2; TRBD1 matches 7 bases. This CDR3 spans 14 amino acids. V shed 6 bases and J 6 bases; nucleotides not matched to a gene: 7. The germline gives CDR1 SGHTA, CDR2 FQGTGA.

Here the CDR3 DNA reads TGTGCCAGCTCACCAGGGGGCTTCGCAACTAATGAAAAACTGTTTTTT. Translating it yields CASSPGGFATNEKLFF. The V call is TRBV18, the J call TRBJ1-4; D perhaps matches TRBD1 (6 bases). V lost 2 bases and J 0 bases, leaving 10 bases between the germline ends. Per germline, CDR1 KGHSH and CDR2 LQKENI. This CDR3 region has 16 residues.

The CDR3 spells CAWSVHFQGAVDTEAFF. CDR3 bases: TGTGCCTGGAGTGTACATTTCCAGGGGGCCGTCGACACTGAAGCTTTCTTT. The V and J genes are TRBV30 and TRBJ1-1, with 8 nucleotides matching TRBD1. This CDR3 is built from 17 residues. The ends lost 0 bases at V and 3 bases at J; junction bases unmatched: 12. Germline lookup yields CDR1 GTSNPN and CDR2 SVGIG (reference sequence).

This rearrangement joins TRBV11-2 to TRBJ2-5; tentatively, D is TRBD2 (6 bases). This CDR3 comprises 15 residues. Germline CDR1 and CDR2: SGHAT and FQNNGV. With 0 bases removed from V and 0 bases from J, the gap between germline ends came to 8 bases. CDR3 sequence: CASSLDSGYQETQYF. The CDR3 nucleotides read TGTGCCAGCAGCTTAGATAGCGGTTACCAAGAGACCCAGTACTTC.

Only a few counts were recorded for this clone. This rearrangement joins TRBV11-2 to TRBJ2-7; D is perhaps TRBD2 (5 bases). Trimming left V 4 bases short and J 3 bases short, with 13 bases between. Germline loops: CDR1 SGHAT, CDR2 FQNNGV. CDR3 length: 14 residues. CDR3 in DNA: TGTGCCAGCAGCTACGGGGTGTATCTCTACGAGCAGTACTTC. Translation: CASSYGVYLYEQYF.

J is TRBJ2-1 and V is TRBV20-1, with a possible D match to TRBD1 (5 bases). The CDR3 covers 11 residues. CDR1 DFQATT and CDR2 SNEGSKA come from the germline V gene (reference sequence). V dropped 5 bases and J dropped 9 bases, with 11 bases sitting between them. The CDR3 is CSAPRASEQFF. The CDR3, as DNA: TGCAGTGCTCCCAGGGCCTCTGAGCAGTTCTTC.

Written as DNA, the CDR3 is TGTGCCAGCCGGGGAGGGGCAGGTCCTTCCTACGAGCAGTACTTC. It is translated as CASRGGAGPSYEQYF. The chain combines TRBV6-5 with TRBJ2-7; 7 bases agree with TRBD2. Germline V gene lookup returns CDR1 MNHEY and CDR2 SVGAGI. CDR3 length equals 15 residues. The trim removed 8 bases at V and 1 base at J, leaving 11 bases unmatched.

The chain is built from TRBV30 and TRBJ1-2; TRBD1 aligns across 8 bases. The J segment lost 8 bases and the V segment lost 3 bases, leaving 8 bases of the junction unmatched. CDR3 length equals 13 residues. Per the germline V gene, CDR1 is GTSNPN and CDR2 is SVGIG (reference sequence). This CDR3 is CAWSRDRPRGYTF. The CDR3 DNA reads as TGTGCCTGGAGCAGGGACAGGCCGCGCGGCTACACCTTC.

CDR3 nucleotide sequence: TGTGCCAGCAGCCGAGAAGGGGGATCGGGCGGGGAGCTGTTTTTT. Residues: CASSREGGSGGELFF. V is TRBV2 and J is TRBJ2-2, with D maybe TRBD1 (6 bases). Trimming removed 6 bases from V and 7 bases from J, with 18 bases in between. The CDR3 sequence is 15 residues long. Germline assignment: CDR1 SNHLY and CDR2 FYNNEI.

The chain employs TRBV6-6 and TRBJ2-7; D is uncertain. V lost 2 bases, J lost 5 bases, and 13 bases lay in between. Per the germline V gene, CDR1 is MNHNY and CDR2 is SVGAGI (reference sequence). The CDR3 is 14 residues long. The DNA of the CDR3 is TGTGCCAGCAGTTACCTGTCCACAAGCGACGAGCAGTACTTC. This sequence encodes CASSYLSTSDEQYF.

The chain combines TRBV5-1 with TRBJ2-7, with a possible D match to TRBD1 (6 bases). V was shortened by 2 bases and J by 3 bases, with 9 bases between the two germline ends. This CDR3 is 13 amino acids long. CDR1 SGHRS and CDR2 YFSETQ come from the germline V gene. In DNA form, the CDR3 reads TGCGCCAGCAGCTTAGAGGACAGCTACGAGCAGTACTTC. Its protein product is CASSLEDSYEQYF.

V usage is TRBV10-3 and J usage is TRBJ2-7, with D possibly being TRBD1 (6 bases). The V end was cut by 4 bases, the J end by 3 bases, with 10 bases between. Germline V gene data show CDR1 as ENHRY and CDR2 as SYGVKD. CDR3 length equals 13 residues. Here the CDR3 DNA reads TGTGCCATCAGTGGGACAGTTAGCTACGAGCAGTACTTC. Translation gives CAISGTVSYEQYF.

This clone showed up just a few times. V is TRBV11-3 and J is TRBJ2-7, with D perhaps TRBD1 (5 bases). Germline values: CDR1 SGHNT, CDR2 YENEEA. Trimming took 6 bases from V and 6 from J, leaving 18 bases between them. There are 14 residues in the CDR3. The DNA for the CDR3 is TGTGCCAGCAGTGGACATAGTCGGGTGGGCGAGCAGTACTTC. Its translation: CASSGHSRVGEQYF. Based on the CDR3 plus reference TRBV11-3 and TRBJ2-7, the full variable domain is EAGVVQSPRYKIIEKKQPVAFWCNPISGHNTLYWYLQNLGQGPELLIRYENEEAVDDSQLPKDRFSAERLKGVDSTLKIQPAELGDSAVYLCASSGHSRVGEQYFGPGTRLTVT.

The rearrangement uses TRBV11-2 and TRBJ2-7; tentatively, D is TRBD1 (6 bases). V was pared by 5 bases and J by 2 bases, with 13 bases between. The CDR3 sequence is 14 residues long. Germline assignment: CDR1 SGHAT and CDR2 FQNNGV. As DNA, the CDR3 is TGTGCCAGCAGCCGTCCTGACAGGACCTACGAGCAGTACTTC. As protein: CASSRPDRTYEQYF.

The CDR3 loop reads CASSSGTATPNEKLFF. CDR3 coding DNA: TGTGCCAGCTCATCAGGGACAGCTACTCCTAATGAAAAACTGTTTTTT. The chain is built from TRBV18 and TRBJ1-4; 7 bases fit TRBD1. The CDR3 extends over 16 amino acids. V gave up 5 bases and J gave up 3 bases; unmatched junction bases: 9. Germline V gene sequence: CDR1 KGHSH, CDR2 LQKENI.

The chain links TRBV5-6 to TRBJ1-2, with D tentatively TRBD1 (6 bases). The CDR3 is made up of 16 amino acids. V was trimmed by 3 bases and J by 1 base, leaving 16 bases between them. Germline loops: CDR1 SGHDT, CDR2 YYEEEE. CDR3 in DNA: TGTGCCAGCAGCTCGACCGATCGGACAGATAACTATGGCTACACCTTC. Amino acids: CASSSTDRTDNYGYTF.

In regard to this clone: This specimen includes other DNA sequences encoding the same CDR3. The V call is TRBV5-1, the J call TRBJ2-7, with D possibly being TRBD2 (5 bases). This CDR3 spans 15 amino acids. V lost 0 bases and J 0 bases, leaving 10 bases between the germline ends. Germline CDR1 SGHRS, CDR2 YFSETQ. The CDR3, as DNA: TGCGCCAGCAGCTTGGGGGCGGGCAGCTCCTACGAGCAGTACTTC. Protein: CASSLGAGSSYEQYF.

The CDR3 loop reads CAISTPGLQETQYF. Written as DNA, the CDR3 is TGTGCCATCAGTACTCCCGGACTGCAAGAGACCCAGTACTTC. The chain carries TRBV10-3 and TRBJ2-5, with D maybe TRBD2 (5 bases). The CDR3 is made up of 14 amino acids. V lost 5 bases and J 2 bases, leaving 12 bases between the germline ends. The germline V gene has CDR1 ENHRY and CDR2 SYGVKD.

The chain is built from TRBV11-2 and TRBJ2-7; D is ambiguous. Germline V gives CDR1 SGHAT, CDR2 FQNNGV. Trimming cost V 3 bases and J 0 bases, with 9 bases left between them. The CDR3 extends over 14 amino acids. The CDR3 is CASSLEMSSYEQYF. CDR3 in DNA: TGTGCCAGCAGCTTGGAGATGAGCTCCTACGAGCAGTACTTC.

This clone has more than one count but fewer than ten. V gene TRBV19 combines with J gene TRBJ1-4; D uncertain. This CDR3 has 14 residues. Per the germline V gene, CDR1 is LNHDA and CDR2 is SQIVND (reference sequence). Trimming removed 6 bases from V and 6 bases from J, with 14 bases in between. CDR3 in DNA: TGTGCCAGTAGCTTTGGAGGGTTGGATGAAAAACTGTTTTTT. Translated, it gives CASSFGGLDEKLFF.

The chain employs TRBV7-6 and TRBJ2-5, with TRBD1 matching 11 bases. Germline CDR1 is SGHVS and CDR2 is FNYEAQ. The CDR3 consists of 17 residues. V was pared by 5 bases and J by 2 bases, with 10 bases of the junction left unmatched. CDR3 in DNA: TGTGCCAGCAGCCCCACGTGGACAGGGGGCCAACAAGAGACCCAGTACTTC. Protein: CASSPTWTGGQQETQYF.